This T cell receptor (beta chain) was sequenced in a study of blood T cells in healthy people across ages. Study results and limitations: In these data, TCR beta diversity tracked strongly with naive T cell percentage. Long-lived and aged donors differed, with more naive CD4+ cells and higher diversity in the long-lived.

Of note for this clonotype: Its antigen is unidentified.

The second PCR ran 7 to 11 cycles with a sample-barcoded 5' primer and J-beta primers. TCRdb recomputed calls from the 5' RACE reads with MiXCR, one row per CDR3 protein. This sample has roughly 2 million distinct CDR3 sequences; roughly 50% occur once, and the top ten carry 2.1%. A minimum of 6 micrograms of total RNA was extracted per sample. The sample consisted of blood. This clonotype was obtained from a woman aged 35 to 49 in good health.

For the CDR3, the DNA is TGTGCCAGCAGTTTAGTTACCGTGGGGGGCTACACCTTC. This gives the protein CASSLVTVGGYTF. The V call is TRBV12-3 or TRBV12-4, the J call TRBJ1-2; D unclear. Trimming stripped 1 base from V and 8 bases from J, with 11 bases between. The CDR3 runs to 13 residues.